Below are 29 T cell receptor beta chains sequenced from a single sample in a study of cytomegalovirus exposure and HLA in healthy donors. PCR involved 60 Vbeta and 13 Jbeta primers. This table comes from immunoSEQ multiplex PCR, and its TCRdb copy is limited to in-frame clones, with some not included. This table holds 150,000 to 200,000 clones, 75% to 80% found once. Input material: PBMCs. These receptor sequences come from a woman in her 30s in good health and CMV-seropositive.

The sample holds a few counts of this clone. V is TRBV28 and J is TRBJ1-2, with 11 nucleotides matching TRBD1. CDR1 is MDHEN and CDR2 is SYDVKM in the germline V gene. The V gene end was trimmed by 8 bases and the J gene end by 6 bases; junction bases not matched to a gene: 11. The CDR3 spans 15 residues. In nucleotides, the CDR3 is TGTGCCAGCTCCTTTGTCCCGGGACAGGGGGATGGCTACACCTTC. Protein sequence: CASSFVPGQGDGYTF.

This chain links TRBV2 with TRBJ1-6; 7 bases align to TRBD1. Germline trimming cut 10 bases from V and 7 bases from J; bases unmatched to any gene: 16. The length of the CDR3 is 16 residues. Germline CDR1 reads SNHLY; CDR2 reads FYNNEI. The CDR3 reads CAIPGGGRGSNSPLHF. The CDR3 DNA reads TGTGCCATCCCCGGAGGGGGCAGAGGGTCAAATTCACCCCTCCACTTT.

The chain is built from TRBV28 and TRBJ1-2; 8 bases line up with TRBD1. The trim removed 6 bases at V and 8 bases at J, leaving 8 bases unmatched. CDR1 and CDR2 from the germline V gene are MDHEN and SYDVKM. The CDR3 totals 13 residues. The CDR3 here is CASSSDRGRGYTF. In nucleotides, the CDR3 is TGTGCCAGCAGCTCCGACAGGGGTCGCGGCTACACCTTC.

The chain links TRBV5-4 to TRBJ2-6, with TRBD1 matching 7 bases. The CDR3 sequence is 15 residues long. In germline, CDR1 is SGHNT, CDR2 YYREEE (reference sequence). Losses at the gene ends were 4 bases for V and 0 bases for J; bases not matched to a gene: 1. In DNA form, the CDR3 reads TGTGCCAGCAGCAGGGACAGCTCTGGGGCCAACGTCCTGACTTTC. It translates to CASSRDSSGANVLTF.

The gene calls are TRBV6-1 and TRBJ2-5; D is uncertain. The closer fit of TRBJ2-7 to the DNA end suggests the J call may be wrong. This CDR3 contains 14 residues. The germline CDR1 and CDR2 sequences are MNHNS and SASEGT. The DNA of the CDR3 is TGTGCCAGCAGTGTATCCCTTCTCGACTACGAGCAGTACTTC. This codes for CASSVSLLDYEQYF.

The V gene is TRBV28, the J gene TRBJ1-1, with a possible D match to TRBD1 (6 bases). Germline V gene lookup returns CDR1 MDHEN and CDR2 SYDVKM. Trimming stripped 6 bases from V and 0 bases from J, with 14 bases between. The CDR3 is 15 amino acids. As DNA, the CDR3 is TGTGCCAGCAGCGAAGGGGACATTATGAACACTGAAGCTTTCTTT. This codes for CASSEGDIMNTEAFF.

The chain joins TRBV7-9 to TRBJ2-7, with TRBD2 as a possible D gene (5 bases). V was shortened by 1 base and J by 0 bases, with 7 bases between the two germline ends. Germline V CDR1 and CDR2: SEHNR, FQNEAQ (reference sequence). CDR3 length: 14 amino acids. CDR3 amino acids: CASSLERSSYEQYF. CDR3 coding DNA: TGTGCCAGCAGCTTAGAGCGGAGCTCCTACGAGCAGTACTTC.

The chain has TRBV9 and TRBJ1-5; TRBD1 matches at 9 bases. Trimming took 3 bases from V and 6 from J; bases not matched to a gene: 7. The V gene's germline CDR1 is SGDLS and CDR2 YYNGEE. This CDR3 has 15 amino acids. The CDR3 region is CASSASGTGFQPQHF. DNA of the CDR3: TGTGCCAGCAGCGCCTCCGGGACAGGGTTTCAGCCCCAGCATTTT.

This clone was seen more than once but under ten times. The CDR3 DNA sequence: TGTGCCAGCAGTTACTCGCCAGGGCGGGAGCAGTACTTC. Translation: CASSYSPGREQYF. The rearrangement uses TRBV6-6 and TRBJ2-7; a possible D gene is TRBD1 (5 bases). Per the germline V gene, CDR1 is MNHNY and CDR2 is SVGAGI (reference sequence). V gave up 0 bases and J gave up 7 bases, with 10 bases separating them. This CDR3 spans 13 amino acids.

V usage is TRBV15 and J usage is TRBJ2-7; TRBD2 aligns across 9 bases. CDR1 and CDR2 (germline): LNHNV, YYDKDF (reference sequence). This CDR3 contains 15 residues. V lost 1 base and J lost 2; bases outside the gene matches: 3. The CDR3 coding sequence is TGTGCCACCAGCAGAGCTAGCGGGATGCCCTACGAGCAGTACTTC. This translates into CATSRASGMPYEQYF.

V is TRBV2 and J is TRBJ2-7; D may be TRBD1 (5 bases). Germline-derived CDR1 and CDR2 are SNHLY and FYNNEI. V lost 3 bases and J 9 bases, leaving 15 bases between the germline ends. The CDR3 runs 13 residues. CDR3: CASSDLTALGQYF. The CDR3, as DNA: TGTGCCAGCAGTGACTTGACAGCCCTAGGGCAGTACTTC.

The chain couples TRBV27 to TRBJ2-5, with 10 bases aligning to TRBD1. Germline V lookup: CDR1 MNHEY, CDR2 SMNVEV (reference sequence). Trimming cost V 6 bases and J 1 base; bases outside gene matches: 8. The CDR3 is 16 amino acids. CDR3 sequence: CASRVRTGGGQETQYF. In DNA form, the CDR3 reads TGTGCCAGCAGAGTCCGGACAGGGGGGGGCCAAGAGACCCAGTACTTC.

CDR3 coding DNA: TGTGCCAGCAGCTTCCCGGGGGGTTGGGAAAAACTGTTTTTT. Protein product: CASSFPGGWEKLFF. The chain is built from TRBV7-9 and TRBJ1-4, with D perhaps TRBD1 (5 bases). Trimming left V 3 bases short and J 8 bases short, with 13 bases between. The CDR3 has 14 residues. In germline, CDR1 is SEHNR, CDR2 FQNEAQ (reference sequence).

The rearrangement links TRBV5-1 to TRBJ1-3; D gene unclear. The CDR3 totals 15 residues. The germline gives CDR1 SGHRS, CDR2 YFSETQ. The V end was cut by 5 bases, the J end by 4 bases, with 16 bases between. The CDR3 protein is CASSQNQALGNTIYF. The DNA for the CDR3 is TGCGCCAGCAGTCAAAACCAGGCCTTAGGAAACACCATATATTTT.

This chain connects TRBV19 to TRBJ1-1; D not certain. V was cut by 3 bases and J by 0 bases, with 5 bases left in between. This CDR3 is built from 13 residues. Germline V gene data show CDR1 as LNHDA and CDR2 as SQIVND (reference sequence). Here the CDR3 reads CASSIPMNTEAFF. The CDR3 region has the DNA TGTGCCAGTAGTATTCCTATGAACACTGAAGCTTTCTTT.

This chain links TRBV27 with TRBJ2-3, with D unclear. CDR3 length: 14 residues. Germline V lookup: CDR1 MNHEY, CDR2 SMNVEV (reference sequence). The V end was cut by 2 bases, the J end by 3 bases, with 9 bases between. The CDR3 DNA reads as TGTGCCAGCAGTTTAGGGCGAATTACAGATACGCAGTATTTT. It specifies CASSLGRITDTQYF.

The CDR3 DNA follows: TGTGCCACCGCGAGAGTAAGGGGAGAGACCCAGTACTTC. It is translated as CATARVRGETQYF. This chain links TRBV6-5 with TRBJ2-5, with D possibly being TRBD1 (5 bases). Germline lookup yields CDR1 MNHEY and CDR2 SVGAGI. The CDR3 has 13 amino acids. With 10 bases removed from V and 4 bases from J, the gap between germline ends came to 16 bases.

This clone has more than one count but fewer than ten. In DNA form, the CDR3 reads TGTGCCAGCAGTTCCTACGGACAGCCTTATTCACCCCTCCACTTT. Amino acids: CASSSYGQPYSPLHF. The chain recombines TRBV6-5 with TRBJ1-6, with D possibly being TRBD1 (6 bases). V was cut by 4 bases and J by 8 bases, with 15 bases left in between. In germline, CDR1 is MNHEY, CDR2 SVGAGI. The CDR3 covers 15 residues.

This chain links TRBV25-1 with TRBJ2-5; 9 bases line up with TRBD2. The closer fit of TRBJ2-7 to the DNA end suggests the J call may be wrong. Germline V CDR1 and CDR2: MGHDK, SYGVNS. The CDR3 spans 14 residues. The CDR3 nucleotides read TGTGCCAGCAGTGATAACCTAGCGGGATACGAGCAGTACTTC. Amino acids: CASSDNLAGYEQYF.

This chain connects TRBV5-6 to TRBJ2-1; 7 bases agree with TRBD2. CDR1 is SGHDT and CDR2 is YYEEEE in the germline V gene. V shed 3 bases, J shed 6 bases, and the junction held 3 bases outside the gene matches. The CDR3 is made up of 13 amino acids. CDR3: CASSWGLSNEQFF. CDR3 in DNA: TGTGCCAGCAGCTGGGGACTAAGCAATGAGCAGTTCTTC.

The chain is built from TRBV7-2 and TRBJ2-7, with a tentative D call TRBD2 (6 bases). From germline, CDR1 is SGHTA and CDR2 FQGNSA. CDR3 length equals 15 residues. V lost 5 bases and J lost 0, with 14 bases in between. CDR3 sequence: CASSPGGTSSYEQYF. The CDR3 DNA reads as TGTGCCAGCAGCCCCGGAGGGACGTCCTCCTACGAGCAGTACTTC.

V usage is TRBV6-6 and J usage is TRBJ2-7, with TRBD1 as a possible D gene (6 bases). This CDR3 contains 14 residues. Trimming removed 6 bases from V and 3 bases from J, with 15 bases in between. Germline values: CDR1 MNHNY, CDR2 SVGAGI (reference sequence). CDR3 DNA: TGTGCCAGCAGCCCCCGGGACACGCTCTACGAGCAGTACTTC. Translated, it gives CASSPRDTLYEQYF.

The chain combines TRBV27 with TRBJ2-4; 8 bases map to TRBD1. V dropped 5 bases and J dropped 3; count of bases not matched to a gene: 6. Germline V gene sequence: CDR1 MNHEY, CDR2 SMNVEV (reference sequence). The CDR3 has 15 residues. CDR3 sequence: CASSPGGAGKNIQYF. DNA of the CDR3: TGTGCCAGCAGTCCAGGGGGCGCTGGCAAAAACATTCAGTACTTC.

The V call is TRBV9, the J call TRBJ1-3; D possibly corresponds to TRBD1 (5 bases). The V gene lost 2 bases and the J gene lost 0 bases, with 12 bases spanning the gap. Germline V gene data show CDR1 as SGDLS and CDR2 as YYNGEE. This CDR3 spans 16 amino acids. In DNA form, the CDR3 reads TGTGCCAGCAGCGTGGAGGGACGGCCCTCTGGAAACACCATATATTTT. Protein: CASSVEGRPSGNTIYF.

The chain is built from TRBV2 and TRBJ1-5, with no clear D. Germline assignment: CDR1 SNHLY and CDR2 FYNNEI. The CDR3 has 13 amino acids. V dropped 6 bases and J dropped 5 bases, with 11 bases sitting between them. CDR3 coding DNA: TGTGCCAGCAGAAGTGGGGAGGATCAGCCCCAGCATTTT. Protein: CASRSGEDQPQHF.

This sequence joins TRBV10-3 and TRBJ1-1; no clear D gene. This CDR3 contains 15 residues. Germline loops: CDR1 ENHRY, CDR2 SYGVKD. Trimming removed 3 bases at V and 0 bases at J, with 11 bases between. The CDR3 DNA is TGTGCCATCAGTGAAGCCTCCCGCATGAACACTGAAGCTTTCTTT. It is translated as CAISEASRMNTEAFF.

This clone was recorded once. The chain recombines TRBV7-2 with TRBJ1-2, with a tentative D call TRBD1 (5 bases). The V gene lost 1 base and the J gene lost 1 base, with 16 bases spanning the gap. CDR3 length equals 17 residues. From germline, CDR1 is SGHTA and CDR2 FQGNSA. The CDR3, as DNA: TGTGCCAGCAGCTTAGACCCAGGGATGATTAGTAACTATGGCTACACCTTC. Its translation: CASSLDPGMISNYGYTF.

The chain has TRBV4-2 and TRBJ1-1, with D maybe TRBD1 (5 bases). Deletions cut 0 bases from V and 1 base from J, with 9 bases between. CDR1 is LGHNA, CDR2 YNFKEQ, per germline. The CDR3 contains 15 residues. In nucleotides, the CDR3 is TGTGCCAGCAGCCAAGAAGCAGGGAAGAACACTGAAGCTTTCTTT. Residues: CASSQEAGKNTEAFF.

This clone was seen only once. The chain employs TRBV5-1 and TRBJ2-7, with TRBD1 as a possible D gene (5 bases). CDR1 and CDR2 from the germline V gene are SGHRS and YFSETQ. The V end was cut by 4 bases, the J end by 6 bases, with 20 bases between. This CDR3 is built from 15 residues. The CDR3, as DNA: TGCGCCAGCAGCCCAGGGTTTTTCACTACGGGCGAGCAGTACTTC. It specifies CASSPGFFTTGEQYF.